This T cell receptor beta chain was captured by sequencing in a study of blood T cell repertoires in COVID-19. Study background: From the United States, Italy and Spain came samples of acute and convalescent COVID-19. In each case, the material was cDNA or gDNA derived from T cells, B-cell-depleted T cells, or PBMCs.

Original data processing: Reference gene primer amplification gave nucleated cell count estimates. The table came from immunoSEQ multiplex PCR; TCRdb's copy has only in-frame clones and leaves some out. V and J calls and clone size come straight from that table; D and trimming were deduced from the DNA. The table lists approximately 100,000 clones, 65% to 90% of them singletons. V trimming: 4 bases; J trimming: 1 base; junction bases outside the gene matches: 3. This CDR3 has 16 amino acids. Germline V gene lookup returns CDR1 SGHRS and CDR2 YFSETQ. This clone was observed a single time. The sequence was collected from a man aged 60 to 69 with acute or convalescent COVID-19. V gene TRBV5-1 combines with J gene TRBJ2-2; TRBD2 matches at 11 bases. Sequences were obtained from peripheral blood. The CDR3 nucleotides read TGCGCCAGCAGCACGGGACTAGCGGAGAACACCGGGGAGCTGTTTTTT. Translated: CASSTGLAENTGELFF.